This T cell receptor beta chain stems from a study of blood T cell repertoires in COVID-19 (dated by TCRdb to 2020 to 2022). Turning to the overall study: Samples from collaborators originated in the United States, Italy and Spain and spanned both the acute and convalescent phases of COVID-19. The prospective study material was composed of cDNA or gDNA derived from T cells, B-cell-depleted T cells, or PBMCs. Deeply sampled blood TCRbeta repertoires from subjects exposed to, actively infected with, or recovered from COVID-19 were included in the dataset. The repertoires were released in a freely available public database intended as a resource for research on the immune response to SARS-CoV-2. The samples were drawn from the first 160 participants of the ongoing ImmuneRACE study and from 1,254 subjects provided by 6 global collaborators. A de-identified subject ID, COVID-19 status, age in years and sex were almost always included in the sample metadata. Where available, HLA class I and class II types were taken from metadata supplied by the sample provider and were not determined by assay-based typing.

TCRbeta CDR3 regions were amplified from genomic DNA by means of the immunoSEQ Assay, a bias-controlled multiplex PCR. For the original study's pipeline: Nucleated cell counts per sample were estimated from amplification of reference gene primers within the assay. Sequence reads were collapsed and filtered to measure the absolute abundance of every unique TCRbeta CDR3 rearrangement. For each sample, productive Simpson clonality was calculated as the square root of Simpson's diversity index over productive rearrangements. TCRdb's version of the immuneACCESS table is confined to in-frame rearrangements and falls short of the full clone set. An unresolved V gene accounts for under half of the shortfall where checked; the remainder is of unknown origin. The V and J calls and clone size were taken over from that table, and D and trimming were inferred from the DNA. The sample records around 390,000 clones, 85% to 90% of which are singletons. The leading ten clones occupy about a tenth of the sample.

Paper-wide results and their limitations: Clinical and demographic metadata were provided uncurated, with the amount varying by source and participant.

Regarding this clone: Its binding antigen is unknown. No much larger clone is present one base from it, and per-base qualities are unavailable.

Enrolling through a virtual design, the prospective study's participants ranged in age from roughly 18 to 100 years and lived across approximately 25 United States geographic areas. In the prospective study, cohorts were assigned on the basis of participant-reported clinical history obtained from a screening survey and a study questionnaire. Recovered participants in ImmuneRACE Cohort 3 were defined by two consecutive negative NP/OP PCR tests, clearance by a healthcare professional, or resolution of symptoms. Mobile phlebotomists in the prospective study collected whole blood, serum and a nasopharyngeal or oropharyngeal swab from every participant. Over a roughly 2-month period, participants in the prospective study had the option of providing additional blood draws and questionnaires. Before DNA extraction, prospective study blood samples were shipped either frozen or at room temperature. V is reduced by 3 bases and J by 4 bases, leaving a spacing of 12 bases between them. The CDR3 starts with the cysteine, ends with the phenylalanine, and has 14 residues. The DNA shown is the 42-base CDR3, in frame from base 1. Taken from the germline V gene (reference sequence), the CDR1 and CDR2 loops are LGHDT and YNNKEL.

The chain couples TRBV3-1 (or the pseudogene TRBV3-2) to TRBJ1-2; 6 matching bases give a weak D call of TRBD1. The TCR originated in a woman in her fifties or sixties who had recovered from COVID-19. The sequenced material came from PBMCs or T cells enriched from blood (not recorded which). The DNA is TGTGCCAGCAGCCACTCGACAGGACCCTATGGCTACACCTTC. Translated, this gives CASSHSTGPYGYTF.